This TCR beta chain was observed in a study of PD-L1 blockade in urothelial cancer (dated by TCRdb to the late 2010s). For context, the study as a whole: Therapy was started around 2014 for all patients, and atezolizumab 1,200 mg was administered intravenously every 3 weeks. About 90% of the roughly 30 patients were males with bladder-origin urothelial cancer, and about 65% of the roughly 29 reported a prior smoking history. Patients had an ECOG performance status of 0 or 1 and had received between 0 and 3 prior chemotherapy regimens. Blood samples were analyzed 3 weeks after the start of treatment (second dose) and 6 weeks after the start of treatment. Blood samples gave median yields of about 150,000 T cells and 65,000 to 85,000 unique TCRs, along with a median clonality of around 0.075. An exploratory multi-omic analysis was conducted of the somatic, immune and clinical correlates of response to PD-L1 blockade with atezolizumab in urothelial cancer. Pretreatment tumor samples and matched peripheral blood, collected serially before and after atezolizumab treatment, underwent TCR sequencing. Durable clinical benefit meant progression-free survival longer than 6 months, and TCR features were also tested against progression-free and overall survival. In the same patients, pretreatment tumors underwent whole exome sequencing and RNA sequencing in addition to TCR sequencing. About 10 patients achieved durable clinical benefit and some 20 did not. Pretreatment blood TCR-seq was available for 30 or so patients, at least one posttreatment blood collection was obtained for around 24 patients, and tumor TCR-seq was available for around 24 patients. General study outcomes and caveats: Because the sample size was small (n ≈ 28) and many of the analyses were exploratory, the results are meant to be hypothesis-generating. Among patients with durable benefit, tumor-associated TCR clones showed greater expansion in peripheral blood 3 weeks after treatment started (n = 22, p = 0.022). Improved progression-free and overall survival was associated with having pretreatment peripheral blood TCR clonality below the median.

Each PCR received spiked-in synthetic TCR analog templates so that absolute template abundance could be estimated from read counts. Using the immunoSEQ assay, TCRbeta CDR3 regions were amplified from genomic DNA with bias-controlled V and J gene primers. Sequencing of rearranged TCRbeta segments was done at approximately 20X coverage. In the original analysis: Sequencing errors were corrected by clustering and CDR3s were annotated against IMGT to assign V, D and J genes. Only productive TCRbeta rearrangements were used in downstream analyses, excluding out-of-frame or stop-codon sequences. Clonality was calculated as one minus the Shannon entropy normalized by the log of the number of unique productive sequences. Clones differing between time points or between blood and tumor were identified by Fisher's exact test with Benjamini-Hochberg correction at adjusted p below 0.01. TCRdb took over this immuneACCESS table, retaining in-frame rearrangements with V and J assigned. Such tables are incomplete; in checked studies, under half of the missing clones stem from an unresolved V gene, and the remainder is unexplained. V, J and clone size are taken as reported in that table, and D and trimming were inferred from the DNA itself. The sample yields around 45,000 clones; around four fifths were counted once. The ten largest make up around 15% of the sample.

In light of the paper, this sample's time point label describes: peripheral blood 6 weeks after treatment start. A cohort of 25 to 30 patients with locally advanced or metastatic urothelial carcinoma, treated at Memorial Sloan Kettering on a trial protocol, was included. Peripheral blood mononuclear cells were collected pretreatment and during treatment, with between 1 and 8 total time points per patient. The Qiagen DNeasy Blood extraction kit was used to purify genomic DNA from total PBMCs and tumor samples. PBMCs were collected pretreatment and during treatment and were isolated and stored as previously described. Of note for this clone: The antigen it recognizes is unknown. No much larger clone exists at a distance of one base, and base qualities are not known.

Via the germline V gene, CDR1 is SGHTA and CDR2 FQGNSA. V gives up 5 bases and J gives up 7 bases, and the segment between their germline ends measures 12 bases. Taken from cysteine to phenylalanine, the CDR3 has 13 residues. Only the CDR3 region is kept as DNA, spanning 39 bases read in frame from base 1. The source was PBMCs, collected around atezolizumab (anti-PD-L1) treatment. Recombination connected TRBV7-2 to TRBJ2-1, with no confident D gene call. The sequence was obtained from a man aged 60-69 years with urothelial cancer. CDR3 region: CASSLSSDNEQFF. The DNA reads TGTGCCAGCAGCCTAAGCAGCGATAATGAGCAGTTCTTC.